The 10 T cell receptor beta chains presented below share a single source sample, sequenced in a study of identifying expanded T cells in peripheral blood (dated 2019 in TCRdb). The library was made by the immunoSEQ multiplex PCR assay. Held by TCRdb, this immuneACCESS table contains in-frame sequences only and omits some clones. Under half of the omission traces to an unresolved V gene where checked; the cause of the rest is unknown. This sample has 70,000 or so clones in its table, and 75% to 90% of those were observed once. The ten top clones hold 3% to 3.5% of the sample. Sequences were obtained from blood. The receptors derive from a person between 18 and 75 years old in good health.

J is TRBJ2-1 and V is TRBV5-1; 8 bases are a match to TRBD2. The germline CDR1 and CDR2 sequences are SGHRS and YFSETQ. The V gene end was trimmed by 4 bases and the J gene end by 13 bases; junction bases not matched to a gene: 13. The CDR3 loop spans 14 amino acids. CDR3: CASSTGGTSGGQFF. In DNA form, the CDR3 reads TGCGCCAGCAGCACGGGGGGCACTAGCGGCGGTCAGTTCTTC.

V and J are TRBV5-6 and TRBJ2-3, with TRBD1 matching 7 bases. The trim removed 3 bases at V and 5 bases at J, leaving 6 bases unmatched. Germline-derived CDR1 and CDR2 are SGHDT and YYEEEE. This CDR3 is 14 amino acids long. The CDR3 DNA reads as TGTGCCAGCAGCTCGACAGGGACGGGAGATACGCAGTATTTT. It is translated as CASSSTGTGDTQYF.

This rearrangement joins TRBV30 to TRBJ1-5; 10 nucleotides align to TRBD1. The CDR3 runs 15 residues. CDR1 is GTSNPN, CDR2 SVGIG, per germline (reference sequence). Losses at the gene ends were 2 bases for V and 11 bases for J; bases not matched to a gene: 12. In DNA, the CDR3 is TGTGCCTGGAGTCCGGGACAGGGGTCTACTATGGCCCAGCATTTT. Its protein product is CAWSPGQGSTMAQHF.

The CDR3, as DNA: TGCAGTGCTAGGGGGCGGGAACGAACGTACTTC. Protein sequence: CSARGRERTYF. This sequence joins TRBV20-1 and TRBJ2-7; weak D call: TRBD2 (6 bases). Germline CDR1 is DFQATT and CDR2 is SNEGSKA (reference sequence). The CDR3 totals 11 residues. Trimming took 3 bases from V and 12 from J, leaving 15 bases between them.

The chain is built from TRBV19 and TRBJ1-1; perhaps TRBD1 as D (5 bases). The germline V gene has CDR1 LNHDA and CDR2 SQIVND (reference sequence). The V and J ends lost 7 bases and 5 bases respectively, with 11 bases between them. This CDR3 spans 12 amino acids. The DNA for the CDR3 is TGTGCCAGTAATGTCAGGGATACTGAAGCTTTCTTT. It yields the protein CASNVRDTEAFF.

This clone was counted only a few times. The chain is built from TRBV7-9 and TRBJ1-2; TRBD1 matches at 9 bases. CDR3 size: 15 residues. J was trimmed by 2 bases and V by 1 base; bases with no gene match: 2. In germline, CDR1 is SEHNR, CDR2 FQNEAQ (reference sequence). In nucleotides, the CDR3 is TGTGCCAGCAGCTTAGTTGGGACAGGGAACTATGGCTACACCTTC. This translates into CASSLVGTGNYGYTF.

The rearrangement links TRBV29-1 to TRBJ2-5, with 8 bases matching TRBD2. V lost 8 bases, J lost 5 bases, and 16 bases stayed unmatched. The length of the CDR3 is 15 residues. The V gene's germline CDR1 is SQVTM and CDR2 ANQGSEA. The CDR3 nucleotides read TGCAGCTATCTCCTTCTGGCGGGAGGCGGGGAGACCCAGTACTTC. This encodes CSYLLLAGGGETQYF.

For the CDR3, the DNA is TGCGCCAGCAGCCCGGGACAAGGCGTTGGCTACACCTTC. This codes for CASSPGQGVGYTF. This rearrangement joins TRBV4-3 to TRBJ1-2; D is possibly TRBD1 (6 bases). Trimming removed 4 bases at V and 7 bases at J, with 13 bases between. The CDR3 has 13 residues. The germline CDR1 and CDR2 sequences are LGHNA and YSLEER.

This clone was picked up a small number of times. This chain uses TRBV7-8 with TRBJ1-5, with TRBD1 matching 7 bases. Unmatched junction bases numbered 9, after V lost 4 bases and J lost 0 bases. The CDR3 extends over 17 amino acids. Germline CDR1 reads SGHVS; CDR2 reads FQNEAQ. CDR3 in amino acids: CASSYNWGTDSNQPQHF. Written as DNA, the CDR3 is TGTGCCAGCAGCTATAACTGGGGGACAGATAGCAATCAGCCCCAGCATTTT.

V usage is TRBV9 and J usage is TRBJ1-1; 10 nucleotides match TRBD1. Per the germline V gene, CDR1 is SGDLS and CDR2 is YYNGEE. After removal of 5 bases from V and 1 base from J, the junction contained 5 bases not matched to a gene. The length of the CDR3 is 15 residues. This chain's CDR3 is CASRPGQGRNTEAFF. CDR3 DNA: TGTGCCAGCAGGCCGGGACAGGGGAGGAACACTGAAGCTTTCTTT.